This T cell receptor beta chain was sequenced for a study of T-cell reconstitution after alpha-beta-depleted transplantation in children (dated by TCRdb to the mid-2010s). Study-level background: The study quantitatively tracked T-cell immune reconstitution after TCRalphabeta/CD19-depleted allogeneic hematopoietic cell transplantation in children using TCR repertoire profiling. Broad study findings and their caveats: Over subsequent months, a decline in hyperexpanded clone frequencies was noted, and after one year, T-cell counts and TCRbeta diversity were mostly ascribed to newly produced T cells. About two months after transplant, the apparently early recovery of alphabetaT-cell counts reportedly depended on just several hundred clones that had expanded rapidly and came from non-depleted graft cells. In some patients, the high TCRbeta diversity seen at day 60 was put down to recipient T cells and intrathymic progenitors that had survived conditioning.

The junction carries 21 bases between V and J, which are trimmed by 8 bases and 5 bases respectively. The CDR3 covers 15 residues, taking in both the cysteine and the phenylalanine. Only the CDR3 region is kept as DNA, spanning 45 bases read in frame from base 1. CDR1 PRHDT and CDR2 FYEKMQ were looked up in the germline V gene (reference sequence). The sample holds a few counts of this clonotype. Its antigen is still unknown. Base-call qualities are not available, and no considerably larger clone is one nucleotide away. Library creation used PCR. Sequencer: Illumina HiSeq 2500. To normalize quantification of the TCRbeta repertoire, the TCR libraries were built with molecular barcoding that relied on unique molecular identifiers. TCRdb reanalyzed the raw reads on its own, using fastp at Q25 for trimming and MiXCR for clone calling, and kept in-frame beta chains. Records with the same CDR3 protein are collapsed into one entry carrying the most frequent genes and DNA. Present in this sample are about 470,000 distinct CDR3 sequences, roughly 43% of which were seen just once. The top ten clones comprise 27% of the sample.

The treatment or condition label of this sample denotes: allogeneic hematopoietic cell transplantation with graft depleted of TCRalphabeta T cells and CD19 B cells. TCRalphabeta/CD19-depleted allogeneic hematopoietic cell grafts were given to the transplant recipients, all of whom were children. The source is a girl aged 2-9 years with aplastic anemia, due to receive a stem cell transplant. The sequenced sample was PBMCs, obtained before TCRalphabeta/CD19-depleted stem cell transplant. The rearrangement joined TRBV13 to TRBJ2-5; TRBD2 might be the D gene, on 6 matching bases. The CDR3 corresponds to CASHGGLGGYETQYF. The DNA sequence is TGTGCCAGCCATGGAGGACTCGGAGGGTATGAGACCCAGTACTTC.